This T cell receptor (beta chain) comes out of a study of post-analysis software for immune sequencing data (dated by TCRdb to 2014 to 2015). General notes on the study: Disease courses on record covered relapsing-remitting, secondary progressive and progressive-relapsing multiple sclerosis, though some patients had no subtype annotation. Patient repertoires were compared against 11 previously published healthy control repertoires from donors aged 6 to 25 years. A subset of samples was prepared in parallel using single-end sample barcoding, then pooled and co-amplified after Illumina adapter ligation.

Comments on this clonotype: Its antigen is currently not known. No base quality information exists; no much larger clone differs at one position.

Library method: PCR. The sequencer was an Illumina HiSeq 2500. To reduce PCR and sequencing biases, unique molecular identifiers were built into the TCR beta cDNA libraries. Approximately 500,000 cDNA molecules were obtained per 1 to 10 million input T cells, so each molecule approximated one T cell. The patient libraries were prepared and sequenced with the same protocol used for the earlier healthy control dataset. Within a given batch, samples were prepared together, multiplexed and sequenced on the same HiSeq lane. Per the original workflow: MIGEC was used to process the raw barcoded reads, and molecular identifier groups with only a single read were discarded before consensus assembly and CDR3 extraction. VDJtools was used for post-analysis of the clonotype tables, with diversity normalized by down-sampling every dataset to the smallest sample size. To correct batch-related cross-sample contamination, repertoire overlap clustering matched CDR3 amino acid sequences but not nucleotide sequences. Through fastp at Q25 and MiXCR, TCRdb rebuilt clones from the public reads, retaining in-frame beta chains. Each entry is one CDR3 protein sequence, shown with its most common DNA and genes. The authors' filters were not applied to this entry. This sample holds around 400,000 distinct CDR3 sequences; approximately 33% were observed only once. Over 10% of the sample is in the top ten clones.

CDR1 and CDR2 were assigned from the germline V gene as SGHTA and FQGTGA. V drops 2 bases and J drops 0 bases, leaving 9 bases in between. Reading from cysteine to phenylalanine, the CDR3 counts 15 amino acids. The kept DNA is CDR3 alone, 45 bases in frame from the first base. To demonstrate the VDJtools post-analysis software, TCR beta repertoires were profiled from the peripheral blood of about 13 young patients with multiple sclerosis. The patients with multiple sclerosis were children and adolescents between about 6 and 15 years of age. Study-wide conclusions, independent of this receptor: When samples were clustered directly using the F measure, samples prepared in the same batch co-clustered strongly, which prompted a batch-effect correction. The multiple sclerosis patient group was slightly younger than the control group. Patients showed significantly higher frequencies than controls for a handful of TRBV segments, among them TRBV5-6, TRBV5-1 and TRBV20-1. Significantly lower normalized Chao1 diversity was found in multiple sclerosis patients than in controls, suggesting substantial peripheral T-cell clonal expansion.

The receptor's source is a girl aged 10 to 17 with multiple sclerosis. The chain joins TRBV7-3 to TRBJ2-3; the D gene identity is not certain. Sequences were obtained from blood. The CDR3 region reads CASSLDGRSTDTQYF. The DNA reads TGTGCCAGCAGCTTAGATGGGCGGAGCACAGATACGCAGTATTTT.